This T cell receptor (beta chain) was found in a study of blood T cell repertoires in COVID-19. Study details: PBMCs, B-cell-depleted T cells, or T cells were the source of the cDNA or gDNA that made up the material.

Sequencing used immunoSEQ multiplex PCR; TCRdb keeps in-frame clones, though not all of them. The table shows some 280,000 clones, with about nine tenths occurring only once. V trimming: 8 bases; J trimming: 5 bases; junction bases outside the gene matches: 5. The CDR3 sequence is 13 residues long. CDR1 and CDR2 from the germline V gene are MDHEN and SYDVKM. The chain employs TRBV28 and TRBJ1-4; TRBD1 matches 7 bases. Material for sequencing was peripheral blood. This sequence was found in a woman aged 30 to 39 with active or convalescent COVID-19. The CDR3 is CASQGVLNEKLFF. The CDR3 coding sequence is TGTGCCAGCCAGGGGGTCCTAAATGAAAAACTGTTTTTT.